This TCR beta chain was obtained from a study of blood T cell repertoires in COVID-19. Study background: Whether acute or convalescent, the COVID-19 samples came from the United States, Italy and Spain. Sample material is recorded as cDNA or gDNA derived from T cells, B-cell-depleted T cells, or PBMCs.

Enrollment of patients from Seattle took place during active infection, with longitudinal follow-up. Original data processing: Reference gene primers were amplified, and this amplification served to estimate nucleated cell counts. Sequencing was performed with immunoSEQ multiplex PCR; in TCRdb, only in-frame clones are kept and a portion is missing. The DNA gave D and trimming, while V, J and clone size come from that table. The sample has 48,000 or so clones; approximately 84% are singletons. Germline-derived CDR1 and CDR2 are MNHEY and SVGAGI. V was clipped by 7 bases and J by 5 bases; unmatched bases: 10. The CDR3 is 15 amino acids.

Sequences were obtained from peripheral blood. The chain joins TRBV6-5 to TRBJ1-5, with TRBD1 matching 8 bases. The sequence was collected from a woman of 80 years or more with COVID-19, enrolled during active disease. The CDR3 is CASILQGGFDQPQHF. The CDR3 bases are TGTGCCAGCATCCTACAGGGGGGGTTCGATCAGCCCCAGCATTTT.